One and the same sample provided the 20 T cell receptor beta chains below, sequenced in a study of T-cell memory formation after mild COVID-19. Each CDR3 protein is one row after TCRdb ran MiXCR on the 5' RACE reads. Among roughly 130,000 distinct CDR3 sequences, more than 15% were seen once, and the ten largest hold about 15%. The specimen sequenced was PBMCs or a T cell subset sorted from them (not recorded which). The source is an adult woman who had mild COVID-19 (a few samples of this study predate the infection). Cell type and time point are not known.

CDR3 in DNA: TGCGCCAGCAGCGTCACAGGGGTCCCAGATACGCAGTATTTT. Translation: CASSVTGVPDTQYF. This chain joins TRBV5-1 and TRBJ2-3; TRBD1 matches 7 bases. The CDR3 length is 14 residues. From germline, CDR1 is SGHRS and CDR2 YFSETQ. Trimming took 4 bases from V and 4 from J; bases not matched to a gene: 6.

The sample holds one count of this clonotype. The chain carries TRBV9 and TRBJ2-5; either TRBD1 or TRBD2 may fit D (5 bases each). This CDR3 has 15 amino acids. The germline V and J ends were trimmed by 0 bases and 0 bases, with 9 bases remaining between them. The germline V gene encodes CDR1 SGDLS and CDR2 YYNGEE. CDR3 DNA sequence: TGTGCCAGCAGCGTAGGTGGGACCAACCAAGAGACCCAGTACTTC. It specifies CASSVGGTNQETQYF.

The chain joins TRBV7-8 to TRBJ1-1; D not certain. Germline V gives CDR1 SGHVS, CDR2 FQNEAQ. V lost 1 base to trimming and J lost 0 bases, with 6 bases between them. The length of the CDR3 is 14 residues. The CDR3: CASSLELMNTEAFF. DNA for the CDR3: TGTGCCAGCAGCTTAGAGCTGATGAACACTGAAGCTTTCTTT.

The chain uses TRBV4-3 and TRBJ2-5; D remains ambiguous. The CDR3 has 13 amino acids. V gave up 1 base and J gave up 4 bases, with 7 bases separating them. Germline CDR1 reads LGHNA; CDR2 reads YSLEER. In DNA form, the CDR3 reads TGCGCCAGCAGCCAAGGTAAAGCAGAGACCCAGTACTTC. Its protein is CASSQGKAETQYF.

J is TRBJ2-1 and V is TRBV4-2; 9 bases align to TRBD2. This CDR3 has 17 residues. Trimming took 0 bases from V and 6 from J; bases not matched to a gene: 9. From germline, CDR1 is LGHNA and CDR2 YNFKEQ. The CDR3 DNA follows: TGTGCCAGCAGCCAAGATAGGAATAGCGGGAGATTCAATGAGCAGTTCTTC. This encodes CASSQDRNSGRFNEQFF.

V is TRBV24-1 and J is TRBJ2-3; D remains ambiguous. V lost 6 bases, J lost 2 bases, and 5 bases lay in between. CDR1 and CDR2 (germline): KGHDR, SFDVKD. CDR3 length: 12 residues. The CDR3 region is CATSTLTDTQYF. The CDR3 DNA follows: TGTGCCACCAGTACGCTCACAGATACGCAGTATTTT.

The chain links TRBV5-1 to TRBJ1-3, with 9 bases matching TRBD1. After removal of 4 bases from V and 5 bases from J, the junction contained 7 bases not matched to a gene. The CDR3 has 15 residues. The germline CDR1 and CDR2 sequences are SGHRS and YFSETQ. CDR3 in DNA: TGCGCCAGCAGCCTTACGGGACAGGGCCGAAACACCATATATTTT. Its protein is CASSLTGQGRNTIYF. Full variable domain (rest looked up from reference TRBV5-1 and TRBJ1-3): KAGVTQTPRYLIKTRGQQVTLSCSPISGHRSVSWYQQTPGQGLQFLFEYFSETQRNKGNFPGRFSGRQFSNSRSEMNVSTLELGDSALYLCASSLTGQGRNTIYFGEGSWLTVV.

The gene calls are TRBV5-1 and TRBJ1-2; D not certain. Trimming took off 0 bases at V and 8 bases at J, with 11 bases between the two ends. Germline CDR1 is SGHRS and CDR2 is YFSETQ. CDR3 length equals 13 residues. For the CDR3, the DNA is TGCGCCAGCAGCTTGGATGTTGTGTACGGCTACACCTTC. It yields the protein CASSLDVVYGYTF.

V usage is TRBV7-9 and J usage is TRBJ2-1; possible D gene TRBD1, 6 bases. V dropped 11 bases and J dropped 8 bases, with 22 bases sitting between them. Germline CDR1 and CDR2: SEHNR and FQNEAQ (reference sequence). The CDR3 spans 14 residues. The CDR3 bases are TGTGCCTCTGCCTTGGGGACAAGAAACGATGAGCAGTTCTTC. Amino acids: CASALGTRNDEQFF.

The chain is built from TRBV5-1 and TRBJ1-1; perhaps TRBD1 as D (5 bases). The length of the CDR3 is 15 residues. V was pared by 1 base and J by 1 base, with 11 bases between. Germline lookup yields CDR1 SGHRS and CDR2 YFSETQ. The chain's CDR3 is CASSLTGEPNTEAFF. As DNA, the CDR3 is TGCGCCAGCAGCTTGACAGGAGAACCGAACACTGAAGCTTTCTTT.

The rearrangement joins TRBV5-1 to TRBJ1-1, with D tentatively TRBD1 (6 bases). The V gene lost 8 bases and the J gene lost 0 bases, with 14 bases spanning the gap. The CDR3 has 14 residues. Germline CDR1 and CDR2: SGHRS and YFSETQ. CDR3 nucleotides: TGCGCCAGTCAACAGGGACTCATGAACACTGAAGCTTTCTTT. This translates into CASQQGLMNTEAFF.

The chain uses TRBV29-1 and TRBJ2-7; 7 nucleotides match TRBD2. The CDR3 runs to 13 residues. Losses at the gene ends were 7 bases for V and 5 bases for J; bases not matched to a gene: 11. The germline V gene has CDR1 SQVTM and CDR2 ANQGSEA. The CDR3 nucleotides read TGCAGCGGGACGACGGGGGGTTTCGACGAGCAGTACTTC. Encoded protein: CSGTTGGFDEQYF.

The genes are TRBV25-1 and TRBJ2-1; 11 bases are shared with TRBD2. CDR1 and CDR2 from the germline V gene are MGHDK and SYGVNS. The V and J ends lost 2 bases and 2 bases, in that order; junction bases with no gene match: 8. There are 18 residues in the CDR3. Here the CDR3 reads CASSEHLLAGGTYNEQFF. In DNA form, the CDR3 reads TGTGCCAGCAGTGAACACCTCCTAGCGGGAGGTACCTACAATGAGCAGTTCTTC.

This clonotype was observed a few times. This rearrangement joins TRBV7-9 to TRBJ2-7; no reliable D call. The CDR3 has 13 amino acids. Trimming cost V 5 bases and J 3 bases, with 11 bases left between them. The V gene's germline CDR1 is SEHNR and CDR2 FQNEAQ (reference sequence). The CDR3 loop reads CASSPTPDYEQYF. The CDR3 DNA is TGTGCCAGCAGCCCCACCCCGGACTACGAGCAGTACTTC.

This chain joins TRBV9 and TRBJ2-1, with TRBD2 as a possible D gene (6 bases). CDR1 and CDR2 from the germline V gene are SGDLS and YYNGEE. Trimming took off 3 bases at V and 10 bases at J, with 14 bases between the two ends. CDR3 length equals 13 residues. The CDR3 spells CASSAGTGGEQFF. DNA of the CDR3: TGTGCCAGCAGCGCCGGGACCGGGGGAGAGCAGTTCTTC.

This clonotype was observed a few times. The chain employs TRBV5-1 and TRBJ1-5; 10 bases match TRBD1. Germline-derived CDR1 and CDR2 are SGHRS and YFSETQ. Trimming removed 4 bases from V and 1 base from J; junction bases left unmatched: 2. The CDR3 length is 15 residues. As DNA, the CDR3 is TGCGCCAGCAGCGGGACAGGGGCCAGCAATCAGCCCCAGCATTTT. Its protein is CASSGTGASNQPQHF.

CDR3 sequence reads: CSANRDRVMTNYGYTF. As DNA, the CDR3 is TGCAGTGCTAACCGGGACAGGGTAATGACTAACTATGGCTACACCTTC. The rearrangement joins TRBV20-1 to TRBJ1-2; 9 nucleotides align to TRBD1. V lost 4 bases, J lost 0 bases, and 9 bases stayed unmatched. Looked up from germline, CDR1 is DFQATT and CDR2 is SNEGSKA (reference sequence). The CDR3 covers 16 residues.

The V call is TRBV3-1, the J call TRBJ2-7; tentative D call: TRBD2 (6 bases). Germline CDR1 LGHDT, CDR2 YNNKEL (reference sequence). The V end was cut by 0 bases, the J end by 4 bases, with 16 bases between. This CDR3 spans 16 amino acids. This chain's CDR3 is CASSQEGGQEGYEQYF. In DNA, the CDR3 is TGTGCCAGCAGCCAAGAGGGAGGACAAGAGGGGTACGAGCAGTACTTC.

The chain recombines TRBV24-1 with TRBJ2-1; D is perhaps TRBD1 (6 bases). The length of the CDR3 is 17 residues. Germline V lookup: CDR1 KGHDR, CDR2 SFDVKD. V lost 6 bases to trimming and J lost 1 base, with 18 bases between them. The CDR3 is CATSWGPGVGSYNEQFF. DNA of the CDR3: TGTGCCACCAGTTGGGGACCAGGGGTTGGGTCCTACAATGAGCAGTTCTTC.

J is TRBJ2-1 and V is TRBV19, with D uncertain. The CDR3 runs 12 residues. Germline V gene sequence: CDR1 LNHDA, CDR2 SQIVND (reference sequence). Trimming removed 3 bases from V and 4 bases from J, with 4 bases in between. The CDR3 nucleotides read TGTGCCAGTAGTATTAGGTACAATGAGCAGTTCTTC. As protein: CASSIRYNEQFF.